The clone carrying this T cell receptor (beta chain) was counted at least ten times. No antigen is known for it. TCRdb passed the reads through MiXCR, listing each CDR3 protein once. Of roughly 300,000 distinct CDR3 sequences listed, more than 8% are singletons. This specimen belongs to a study of T cell repertoires in cytomegalovirus infection. Overall study: Through public TCR beta signatures, both CMV infection and matching HLA type were indicated. Study-wide results and limits: Using cumulative public TCR beta family frequency, the authors identified those who carried CMV together with the relevant HLA. HLA-C-restricted CMV clonotypes gave the most frequent clonotype in two of eight donors.

This CDR3 has 14 residues. Trimming at V came to 3 bases and at J to 2 bases, leaving 3 bases not matched to a gene. The sequence was collected from a human donor in good health (CMV status not recorded). Some clones in this sample may be carry-over from other donors' samples. This chain uses TRBV12-3 or TRBV12-4 with TRBJ1-1; 7 positions match TRBD1. Sequencing was carried out using PBMCs. The CDR3 protein is CASSLGTVNTEAFF. Written as DNA, the CDR3 is TGTGCCAGCAGTTTGGGGACAGTAAACACTGAAGCTTTCTTT.